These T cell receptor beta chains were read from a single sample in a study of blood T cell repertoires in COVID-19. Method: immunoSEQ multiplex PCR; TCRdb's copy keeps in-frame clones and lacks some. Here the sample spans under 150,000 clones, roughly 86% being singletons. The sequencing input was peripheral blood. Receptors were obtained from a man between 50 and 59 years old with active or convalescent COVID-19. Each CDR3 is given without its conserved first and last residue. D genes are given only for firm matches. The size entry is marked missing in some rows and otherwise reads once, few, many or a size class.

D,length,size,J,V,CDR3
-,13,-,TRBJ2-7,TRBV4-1,ASSQEGDRYYEQY
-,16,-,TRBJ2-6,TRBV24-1,ATSGRRQRSSGANVLT
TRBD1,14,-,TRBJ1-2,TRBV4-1,ASSQEGQGPGYGYT
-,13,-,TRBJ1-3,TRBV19,ASSIRRSSGNTIY
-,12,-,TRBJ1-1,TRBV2,ASSERRAQAEAF
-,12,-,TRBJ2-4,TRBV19,ASTDDLAKNIQY
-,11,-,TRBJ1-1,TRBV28,ASSLGGGTEAF
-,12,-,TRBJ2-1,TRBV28,ATIQPSSYNEQF
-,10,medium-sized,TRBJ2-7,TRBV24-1,ATSQTGSEQY
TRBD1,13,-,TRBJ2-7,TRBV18,ASSPRQGDPYEQY
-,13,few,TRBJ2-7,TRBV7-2,ASSPTTLGRDEQY
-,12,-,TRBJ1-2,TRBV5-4,ASSLALSLGGYT
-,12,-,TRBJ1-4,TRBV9,ASSADSTNEKLF
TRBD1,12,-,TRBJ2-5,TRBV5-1,ASSAGQGRETQY
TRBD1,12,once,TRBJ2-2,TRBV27,ASRDRENTGELF
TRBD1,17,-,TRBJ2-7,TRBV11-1,ASSLAGATGARVPYEQY
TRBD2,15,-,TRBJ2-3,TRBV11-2,ASSLEGAGGGTDTQY
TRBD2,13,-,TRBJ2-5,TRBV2,ASSVHASGKETQY
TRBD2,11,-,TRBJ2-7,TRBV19,ASQVAGISEQY
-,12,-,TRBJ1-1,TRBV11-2,ASSQRAQRTEAF
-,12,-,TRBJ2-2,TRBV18,ASSPTSNTGELF
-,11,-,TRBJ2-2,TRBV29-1,SVDKANTGELF
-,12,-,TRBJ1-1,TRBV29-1,SGRDTVKNTEAF
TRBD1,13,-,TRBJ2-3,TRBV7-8,ASSPYRGRRDTQY
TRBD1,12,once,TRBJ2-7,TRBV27,ASSRTGPQLEQY
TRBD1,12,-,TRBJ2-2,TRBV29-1,SGRTGGATGELF
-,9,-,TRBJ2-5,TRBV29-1,SAADGGTQY
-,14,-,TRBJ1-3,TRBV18,ASSPPGVTGGNTIY
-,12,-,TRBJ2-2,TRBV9,ASSVGTTTGELF
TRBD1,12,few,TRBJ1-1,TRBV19,ASINRLTGPEAF
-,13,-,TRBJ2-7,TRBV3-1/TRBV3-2,ASSQDPAGRYEQY
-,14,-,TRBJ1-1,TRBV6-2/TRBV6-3,ASSYSRRGERTEAF
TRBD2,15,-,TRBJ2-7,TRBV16,ASSHLGAGVKTYEQY
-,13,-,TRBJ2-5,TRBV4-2,ASSRTWRNQETQY
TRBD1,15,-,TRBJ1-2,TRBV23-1,ASSQPDRRQDNYGYT
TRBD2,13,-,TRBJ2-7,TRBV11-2,ASSLVAGVSYEQY
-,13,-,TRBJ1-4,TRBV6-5,ASRKHSEGGEKLF
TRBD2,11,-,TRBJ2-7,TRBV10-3,AIKRDPSYEQY
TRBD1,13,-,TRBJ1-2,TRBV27,ASSFGQGVNYGYT
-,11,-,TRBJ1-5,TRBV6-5,ASRYSPGQPQH
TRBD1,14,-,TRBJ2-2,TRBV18,ASSRQTGGTTGELF
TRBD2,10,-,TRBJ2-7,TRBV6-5,ASRTSAYEQY
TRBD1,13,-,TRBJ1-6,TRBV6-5,ASRSRDSYNSPLH
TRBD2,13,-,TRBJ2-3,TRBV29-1,SVEAGGGTSDTQY
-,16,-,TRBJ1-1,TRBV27,ASSLSTIRTLPGAEAF
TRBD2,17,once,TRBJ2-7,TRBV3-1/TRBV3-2,ASSQVPGLAGASSYEQY
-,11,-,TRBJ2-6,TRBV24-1,ATSEALRGVLT